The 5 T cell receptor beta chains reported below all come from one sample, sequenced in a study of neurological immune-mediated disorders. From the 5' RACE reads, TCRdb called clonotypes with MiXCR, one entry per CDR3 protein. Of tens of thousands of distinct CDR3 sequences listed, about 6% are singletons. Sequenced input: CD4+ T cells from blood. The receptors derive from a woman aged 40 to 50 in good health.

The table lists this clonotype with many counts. The CDR3 protein is CASSSLAGPAPGELFF. DNA for the CDR3: TGTGCCAGCAGCTCTCTAGCGGGACCCGCTCCCGGGGAGCTGTTTTTT. The chain carries TRBV11-2 and TRBJ2-2; TRBD2 agrees at 9 bases. V trimming: 4 bases; J trimming: 6 bases; junction bases outside the gene matches: 9. This CDR3 comprises 16 residues. Germline CDR1 and CDR2: SGHAT and FQNNGV.

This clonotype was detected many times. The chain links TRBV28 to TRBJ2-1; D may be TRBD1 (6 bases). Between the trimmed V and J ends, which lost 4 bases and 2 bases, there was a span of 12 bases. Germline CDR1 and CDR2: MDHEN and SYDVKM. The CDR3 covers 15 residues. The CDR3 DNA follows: TGTGCCAGCAGTTCTTACAGGGTGGCCTACAATGAGCAGTTCTTC. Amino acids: CASSSYRVAYNEQFF.

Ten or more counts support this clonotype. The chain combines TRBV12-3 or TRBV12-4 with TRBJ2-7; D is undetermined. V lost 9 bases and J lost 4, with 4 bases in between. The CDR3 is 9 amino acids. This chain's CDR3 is CARPYEQYF. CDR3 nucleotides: TGTGCCAGACCGTACGAGCAGTACTTC.

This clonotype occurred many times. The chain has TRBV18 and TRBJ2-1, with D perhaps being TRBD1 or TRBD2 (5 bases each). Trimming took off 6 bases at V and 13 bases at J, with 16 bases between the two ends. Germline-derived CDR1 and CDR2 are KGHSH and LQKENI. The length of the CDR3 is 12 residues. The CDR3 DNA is TGTGCCAGCTCCCACGGGGACGGCGGTCAGTTCTTC. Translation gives CASSHGDGGQFF.

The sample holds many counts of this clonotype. The CDR3 DNA follows: TGTGCCAGCAGCGCCGTCCCCCGGGGCTACACCTTC. Translated: CASSAVPRGYTF. The chain links TRBV9 to TRBJ1-2; unclear D gene. Germline V gives CDR1 SGDLS, CDR2 YYNGEE. This CDR3 is built from 12 residues. The germline V and J ends were trimmed by 3 bases and 8 bases, with 11 bases remaining between them.